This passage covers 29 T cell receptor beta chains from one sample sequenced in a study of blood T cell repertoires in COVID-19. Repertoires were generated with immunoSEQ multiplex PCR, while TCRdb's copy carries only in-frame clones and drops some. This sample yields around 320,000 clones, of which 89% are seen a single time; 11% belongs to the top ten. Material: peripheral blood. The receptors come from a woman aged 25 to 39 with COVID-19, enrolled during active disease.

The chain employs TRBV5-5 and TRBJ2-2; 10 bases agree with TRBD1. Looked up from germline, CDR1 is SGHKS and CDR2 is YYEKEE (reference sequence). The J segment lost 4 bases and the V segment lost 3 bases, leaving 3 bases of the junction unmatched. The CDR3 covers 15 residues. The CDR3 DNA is TGTGCCAGCAGCTCCGGGACAGGGGTCACCGGGGAGCTGTTTTTT. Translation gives CASSSGTGVTGELFF.

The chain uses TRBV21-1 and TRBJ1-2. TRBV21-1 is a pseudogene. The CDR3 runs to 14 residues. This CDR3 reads CASSKGRETYGYTF. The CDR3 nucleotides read TGTGCCAGCAGCAAGGGGCGGGAGACCTATGGCTACACCTTC.

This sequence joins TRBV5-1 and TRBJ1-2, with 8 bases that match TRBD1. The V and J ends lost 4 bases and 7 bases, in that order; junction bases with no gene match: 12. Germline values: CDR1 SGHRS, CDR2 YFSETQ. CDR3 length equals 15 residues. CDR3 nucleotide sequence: TGCGCCAGCAGCCTCCTCGGGACAGGCCTCCGTGGCTACACCTTC. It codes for CASSLLGTGLRGYTF. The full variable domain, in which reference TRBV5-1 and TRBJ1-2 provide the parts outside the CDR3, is KAGVTQTPRYLIKTRGQQVTLSCSPISGHRSVSWYQQTPGQGLQFLFEYFSETQRNKGNFPGRFSGRQFSNSRSEMNVSTLELGDSALYLCASSLLGTGLRGYTFGSGTRLTVV.

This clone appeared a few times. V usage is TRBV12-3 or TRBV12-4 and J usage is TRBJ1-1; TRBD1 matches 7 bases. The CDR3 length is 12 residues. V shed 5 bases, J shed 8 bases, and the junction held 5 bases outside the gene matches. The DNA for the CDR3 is TGTGCCAGCAGTCTCCAGACAGGGGAAGCTTTCTTT. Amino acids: CASSLQTGEAFF.

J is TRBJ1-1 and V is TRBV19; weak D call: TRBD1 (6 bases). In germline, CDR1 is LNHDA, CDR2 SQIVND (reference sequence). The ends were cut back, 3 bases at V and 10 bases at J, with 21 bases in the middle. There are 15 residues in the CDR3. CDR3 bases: TGTGCCAGTAGTATCAGCAGGGGACCGGAATTTGGAGCTTTCTTT. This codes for CASSISRGPEFGAFF.

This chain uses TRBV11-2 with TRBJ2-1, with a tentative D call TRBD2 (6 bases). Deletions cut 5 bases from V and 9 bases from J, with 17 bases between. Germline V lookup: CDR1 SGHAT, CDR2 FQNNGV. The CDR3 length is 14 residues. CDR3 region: CASSRLLGGGEQFF. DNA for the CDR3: TGTGCCAGCAGCCGACTGCTGGGGGGAGGTGAGCAGTTCTTC. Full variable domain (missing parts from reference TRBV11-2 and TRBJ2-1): EAGVAQSPRYKIIEKRQSVAFWCNPISGHATLYWYQQILGQGPKLLIQFQNNGVVDDSQLPKDRFSAERLKGVDSTLKIQPAKLEDSAVYLCASSRLLGGGEQFFGPGTRLTVL.

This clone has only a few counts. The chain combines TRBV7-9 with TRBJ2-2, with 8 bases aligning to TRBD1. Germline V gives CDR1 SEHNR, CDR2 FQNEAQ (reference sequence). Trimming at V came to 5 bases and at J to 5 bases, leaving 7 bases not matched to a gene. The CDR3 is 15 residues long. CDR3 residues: CASSPDRGWTGELFF. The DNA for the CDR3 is TGTGCCAGCAGCCCCGACAGGGGTTGGACCGGGGAGCTGTTTTTT.

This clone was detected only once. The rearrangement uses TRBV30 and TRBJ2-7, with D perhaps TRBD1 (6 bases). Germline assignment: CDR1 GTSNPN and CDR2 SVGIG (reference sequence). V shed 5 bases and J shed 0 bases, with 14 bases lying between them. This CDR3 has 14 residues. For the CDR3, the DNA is TGTGCCTGGGCAGAGACAGGCAGCTCCTACGAGCAGTACTTC. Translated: CAWAETGSSYEQYF.

The CDR3 DNA reads TGCGCCAGCAGCCAAGAAGCGGTAGCGGGGAGGTCCTACAATGAGCAGTTCTTC. Translating it yields CASSQEAVAGRSYNEQFF. V gene TRBV4-1 combines with J gene TRBJ2-1; 8 bases align to TRBD2. Germline V gives CDR1 MGHRA, CDR2 YSYEKL. This CDR3 comprises 18 residues. J lost 1 base, V lost 0 bases, and 8 bases had no gene match.

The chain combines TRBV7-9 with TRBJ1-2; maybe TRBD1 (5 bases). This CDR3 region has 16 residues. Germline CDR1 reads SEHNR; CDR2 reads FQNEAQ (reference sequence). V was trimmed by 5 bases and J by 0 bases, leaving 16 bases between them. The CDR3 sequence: CASSPIPTEPNYGYTF. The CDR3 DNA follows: TGTGCCAGCAGCCCCATCCCGACAGAACCTAACTATGGCTACACCTTC.

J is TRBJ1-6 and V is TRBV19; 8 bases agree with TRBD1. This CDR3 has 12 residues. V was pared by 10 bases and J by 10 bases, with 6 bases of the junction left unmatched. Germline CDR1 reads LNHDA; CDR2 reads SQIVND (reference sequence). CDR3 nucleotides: TGTGCCACCGGACAGGGTAACTCACCCCTCCACTTT. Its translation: CATGQGNSPLHF.

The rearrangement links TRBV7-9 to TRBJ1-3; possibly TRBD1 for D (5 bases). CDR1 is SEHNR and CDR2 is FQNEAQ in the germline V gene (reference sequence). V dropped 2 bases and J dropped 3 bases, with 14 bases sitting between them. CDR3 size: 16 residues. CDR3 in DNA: TGTGCCAGCAGCTTAATGGCGGTGCAGGGTGGAAACACCATATATTTT. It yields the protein CASSLMAVQGGNTIYF.

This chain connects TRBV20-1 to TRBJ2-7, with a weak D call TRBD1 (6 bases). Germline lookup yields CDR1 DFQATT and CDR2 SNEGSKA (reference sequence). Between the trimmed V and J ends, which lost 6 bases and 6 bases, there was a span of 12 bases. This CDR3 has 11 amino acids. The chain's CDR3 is CSAQVGAEQYF. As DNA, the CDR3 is TGCAGTGCCCAGGTGGGGGCCGAGCAGTACTTC.

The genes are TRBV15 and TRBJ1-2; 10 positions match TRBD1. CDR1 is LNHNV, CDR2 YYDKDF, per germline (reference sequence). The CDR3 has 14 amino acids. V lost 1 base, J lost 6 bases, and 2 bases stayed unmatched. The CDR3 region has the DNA TGTGCCACCAGCAGAGTGACAGGGGGCAATGGCTACACCTTC. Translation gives CATSRVTGGNGYTF.

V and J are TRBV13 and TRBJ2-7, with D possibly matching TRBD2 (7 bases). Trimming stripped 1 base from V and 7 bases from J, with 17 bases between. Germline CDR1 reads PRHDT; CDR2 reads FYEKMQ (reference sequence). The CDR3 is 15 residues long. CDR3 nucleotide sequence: TGTGCCAGCAGCTTAGTGGGCGGGGGCAATAAAGAGCAGTACTTC. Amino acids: CASSLVGGGNKEQYF.

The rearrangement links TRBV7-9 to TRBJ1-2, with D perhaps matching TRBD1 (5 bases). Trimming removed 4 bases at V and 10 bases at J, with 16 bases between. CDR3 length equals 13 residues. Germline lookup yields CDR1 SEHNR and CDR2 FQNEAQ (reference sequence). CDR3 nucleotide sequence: TGTGCCAGCAGCTCACATACGGGGGGGTACTACACCTTC. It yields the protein CASSSHTGGYYTF.

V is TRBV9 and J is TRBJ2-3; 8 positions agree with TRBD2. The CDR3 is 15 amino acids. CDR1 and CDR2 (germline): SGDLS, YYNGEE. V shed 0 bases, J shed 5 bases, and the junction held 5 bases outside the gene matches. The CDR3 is CASSVAGGLGDTQYF. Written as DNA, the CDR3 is TGTGCCAGCAGCGTAGCGGGGGGGCTCGGAGATACGCAGTATTTT.

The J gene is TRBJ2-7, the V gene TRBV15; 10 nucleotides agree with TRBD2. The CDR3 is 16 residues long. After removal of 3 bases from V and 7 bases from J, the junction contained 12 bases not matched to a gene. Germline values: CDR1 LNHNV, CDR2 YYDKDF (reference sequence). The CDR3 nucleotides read TGTGCCACCAGCAGGGCCCAGCGGGGGGGCCGAGGAGAGCAGTACTTC. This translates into CATSRAQRGGRGEQYF.

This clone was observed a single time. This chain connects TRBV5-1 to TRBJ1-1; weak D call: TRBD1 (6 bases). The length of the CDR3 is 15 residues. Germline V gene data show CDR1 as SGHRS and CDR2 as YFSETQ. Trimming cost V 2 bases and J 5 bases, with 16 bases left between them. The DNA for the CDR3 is TGCGCCAGCAGCTTTAATGGGGGCATAGGGACTGAAGCTTTCTTT. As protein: CASSFNGGIGTEAFF.

CDR3 loop: CASSPGLSNYGYTF. Here the CDR3 DNA reads TGTGCCAGCTCACCAGGACTTTCTAACTATGGCTACACCTTC. This chain joins TRBV18 and TRBJ1-2; D is uncertain. V lost 2 bases and J lost 0, with 7 bases in between. The CDR3 has 14 residues. Germline CDR1 is KGHSH and CDR2 is LQKENI.

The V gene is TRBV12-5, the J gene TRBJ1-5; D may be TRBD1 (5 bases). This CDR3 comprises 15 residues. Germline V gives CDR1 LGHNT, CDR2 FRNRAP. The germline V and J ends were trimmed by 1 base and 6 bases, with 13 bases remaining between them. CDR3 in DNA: TGTGCTAGTGGTTTGGAGTCCTCAGGGTTTCAGCCCCAGCATTTT. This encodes CASGLESSGFQPQHF.

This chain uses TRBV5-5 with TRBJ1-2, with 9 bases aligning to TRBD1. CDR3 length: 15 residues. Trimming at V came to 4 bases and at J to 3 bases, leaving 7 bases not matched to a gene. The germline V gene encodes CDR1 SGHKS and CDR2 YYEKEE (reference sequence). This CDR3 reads CASSPRTGADYGYTF. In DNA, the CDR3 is TGTGCCAGCAGCCCCCGGACAGGGGCGGACTATGGCTACACCTTC.

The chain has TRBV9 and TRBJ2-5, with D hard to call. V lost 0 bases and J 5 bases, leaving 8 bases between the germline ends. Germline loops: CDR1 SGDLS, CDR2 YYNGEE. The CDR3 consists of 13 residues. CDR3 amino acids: CASSVGPGETQYF. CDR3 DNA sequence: TGTGCCAGCAGCGTAGGCCCGGGTGAGACCCAGTACTTC.

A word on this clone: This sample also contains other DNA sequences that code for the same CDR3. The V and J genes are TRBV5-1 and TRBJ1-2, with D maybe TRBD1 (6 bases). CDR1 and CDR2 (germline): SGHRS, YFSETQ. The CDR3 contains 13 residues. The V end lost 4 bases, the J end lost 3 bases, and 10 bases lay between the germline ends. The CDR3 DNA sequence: TGCGCCAGCAGCCTGGACAGTTACTATGGCTACACCTTC. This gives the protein CASSLDSYYGYTF.

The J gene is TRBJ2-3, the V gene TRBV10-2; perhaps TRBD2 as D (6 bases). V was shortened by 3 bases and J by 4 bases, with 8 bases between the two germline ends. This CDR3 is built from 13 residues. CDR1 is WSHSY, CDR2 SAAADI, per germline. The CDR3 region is CASSDPGADTQYF. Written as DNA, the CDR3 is TGCGCCAGCAGTGATCCGGGGGCAGATACGCAGTATTTT.

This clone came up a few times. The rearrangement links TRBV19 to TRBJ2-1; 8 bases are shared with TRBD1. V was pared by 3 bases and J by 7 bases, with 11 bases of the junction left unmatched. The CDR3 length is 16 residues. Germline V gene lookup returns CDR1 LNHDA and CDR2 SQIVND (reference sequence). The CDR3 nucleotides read TGTGCCAGTAGTATGGGGAACAGGGGGGCGTTAAATGAGCAGTTCTTC. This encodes CASSMGNRGALNEQFF. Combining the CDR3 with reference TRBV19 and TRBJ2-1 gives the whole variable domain DGGITQSPKYLFRKEGQNVTLSCEQNLNHDAMYWYRQDPGQGLRLIYYSQIVNDFQKGDIAEGYSVSREKKESFPLTVTSAQKNPTAFYLCASSMGNRGALNEQFFGPGTRLTVL.

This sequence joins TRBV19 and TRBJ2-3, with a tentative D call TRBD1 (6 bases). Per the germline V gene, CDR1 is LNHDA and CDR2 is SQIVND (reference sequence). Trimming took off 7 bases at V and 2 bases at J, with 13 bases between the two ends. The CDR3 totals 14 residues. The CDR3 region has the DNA TGTGCCAGTACCCCGGGACAAACCACAGATACGCAGTATTTT. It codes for CASTPGQTTDTQYF.

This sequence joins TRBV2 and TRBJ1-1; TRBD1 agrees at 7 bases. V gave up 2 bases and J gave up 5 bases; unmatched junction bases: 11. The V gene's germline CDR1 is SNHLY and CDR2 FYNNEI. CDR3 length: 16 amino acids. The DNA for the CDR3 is TGTGCCAGCAGTGAAACCCTCCCCCAGGGGGGAACTGAAGCTTTCTTT. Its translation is CASSETLPQGGTEAFF.

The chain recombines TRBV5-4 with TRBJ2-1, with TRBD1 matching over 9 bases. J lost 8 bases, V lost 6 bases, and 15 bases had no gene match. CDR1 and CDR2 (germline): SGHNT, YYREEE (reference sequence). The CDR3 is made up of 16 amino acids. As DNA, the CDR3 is TGTGCCAGCATCGGCCCTTCACGGGACAGGGACGATGAGCAGTTCTTC. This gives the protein CASIGPSRDRDDEQFF. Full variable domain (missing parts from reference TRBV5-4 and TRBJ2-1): ETGVTQSPTHLIKTRGQQVTLRCSSQSGHNTVSWYQQALGQGPQFIFQYYREEENGRGNFPPRFSGLQFPNYSSELNVNALELDDSALYLCASIGPSRDRDDEQFFGPGTRLTVL.